Below are 9 T cell receptor beta chains sequenced from a single sample in a study of cytomegalovirus exposure and HLA in healthy donors. Both 60 Vbeta primers and 13 Jbeta primers went into the PCR. This table comes from immunoSEQ multiplex PCR, and its TCRdb copy is limited to in-frame clones, with some not included. Seen here are roughly 120,000 clones, roughly 63% observed once, and the top ten hold roughly 1.6%. Sequencing was carried out using PBMCs. Receptors were obtained from a man under 40 in good health and CMV-seropositive.

As DNA, the CDR3 is TGCGCCAGCAGCGTGGACACTCGAGGTACTGAAGCTTTCTTT. This translates into CASSVDTRGTEAFF. The chain joins TRBV5-1 to TRBJ1-1; D is possibly TRBD1 (5 bases). V was clipped by 4 bases and J by 5 bases, with 15 bases between them. This CDR3 is built from 14 residues. Germline CDR1 SGHRS, CDR2 YFSETQ.

Note on this clone: At one end the junction does not follow the germline gene, possibly because of a read error. The chain employs TRBV7-7 and TRBJ2-3; D might be TRBD2 (5 bases). Germline-derived CDR1 and CDR2 are SSHAT and FNYEAQ (reference sequence). The CDR3 loop spans 14 amino acids. The CDR3: CASSPQLGSDTQYF. CDR3 sequence (DNA): TGTGCTAGCAGCCCCCAACTAGGATCAGATACGCAGTATTTT.

A word on this clone: The sample holds other DNA sequences that translate to the same CDR3. This chain connects TRBV9 to TRBJ2-1, with 10 bases that match TRBD1. This CDR3 region has 17 residues. Germline V gives CDR1 SGDLS, CDR2 YYNGEE. Germline trimming cut 2 bases from V and 4 bases from J; bases unmatched to any gene: 9. The CDR3 nucleotides read TGTGCCAGCAGCGTCGGATCCGGGACAGGGGATTACAATGAGCAGTTCTTC. Protein: CASSVGSGTGDYNEQFF. The full variable domain, completed using reference TRBV9 and TRBJ2-1, is DSGVTQTPKHLITATGQRVTLRCSPRSGDLSVYWYQQSLDQGLQFLIQYYNGEERAKGNILERFSAQQFPDLHSELNLSSLELGDSALYFCASSVGSGTGDYNEQFFGPGTRLTVL.

This chain connects TRBV10-3 to TRBJ2-7; 11 nucleotides line up with TRBD1. Germline V gene sequence: CDR1 ENHRY, CDR2 SYGVKD. J was trimmed by 5 bases and V by 6 bases; bases with no gene match: 3. The CDR3 has 13 amino acids. The CDR3 is CAISRTGGDEQYF. The CDR3 region has the DNA TGTGCCATCAGCCGGACAGGGGGCGACGAGCAGTACTTC.

The V and J genes are TRBV27 and TRBJ2-1; D may be TRBD1 (5 bases). From germline, CDR1 is MNHEY and CDR2 SMNVEV (reference sequence). The CDR3 is made up of 16 amino acids. V gave up 5 bases and J gave up 2 bases, with 16 bases separating them. CDR3 loop: CASSLITGLAYNEQFF. In nucleotides, the CDR3 is TGTGCCAGCAGTCTTATCACAGGTCTGGCCTACAATGAGCAGTTCTTC.

CDR3 region: CASSPRWGDLSGELFF. CDR3 coding DNA: TGCGCCAGCAGCCCGCGGTGGGGGGACTTGTCCGGGGAGCTGTTTTTT. The chain joins TRBV4-1 to TRBJ2-2; D perhaps matches TRBD2 (6 bases). Trimming left V 4 bases short and J 6 bases short, with 18 bases between. Germline CDR1 and CDR2: MGHRA and YSYEKL. The CDR3 is 16 amino acids.

The chain has TRBV9 and TRBJ2-3, with 11 bases lining up with TRBD2. Per germline, CDR1 SGDLS and CDR2 YYNGEE. The CDR3 sequence is 17 residues long. V was pared by 0 bases and J by 5 bases, with 8 bases of the junction left unmatched. The CDR3: CASSVEGSGRAGDTQYF. The CDR3 nucleotides are TGTGCCAGCAGCGTAGAGGGTAGCGGGAGGGCCGGAGATACGCAGTATTTT.

The rearrangement links TRBV6-1 to TRBJ2-2; 13 bases align to TRBD2. In germline, CDR1 is MNHNS, CDR2 SASEGT. The CDR3 consists of 15 residues. V was pared by 5 bases and J by 5 bases, with 2 bases of the junction left unmatched. The CDR3 loop is CASSRLAGGTGELFF. CDR3 DNA sequence: TGTGCCAGCAGTCGACTAGCGGGGGGAACCGGGGAGCTGTTTTTT.

This clone was found a few times. V gene TRBV27 combines with J gene TRBJ2-7; D is perhaps TRBD1 (6 bases). The ends were cut back, 6 bases at V and 1 base at J, with 16 bases in the middle. CDR1 and CDR2 from the germline V gene are MNHEY and SMNVEV (reference sequence). This CDR3 is built from 15 residues. The CDR3 reads CASRIMTGQSYEQYF. CDR3 in DNA: TGTGCCAGCAGAATCATGACAGGTCAATCCTACGAGCAGTACTTC.